Listed below are T cell receptor beta chains from one sample, sequenced in a study of OX40 agonist ivuxolimab in advanced cancers. Libraries were prepared by immunoSEQ multiplex PCR; TCRdb keeps only in-frame clonotypes and omits some of them. The sample holds just over 20,000 clones, 76% seen once. The source material was CD4+ or CD8+ T cells sorted from blood, sampled in a trial of the OX40 agonist ivuxolimab. Every receptor here comes from an adult with an advanced solid tumor such as melanoma, head and neck, liver or kidney cancer. Each CDR3 is given with its conserved first and last residue. D genes are given only for firm matches. Rows give clone size only sometimes, using once, few, many, or a class for an expanded clone.

D: -
size: few
V: TRBV11-3
J: TRBJ2-1
CDR3: CASSMGADYNEQFF
DNA: TGTGCCAGCAGTATGGGGGCTGACTACAATGAGCAGTTCTTC

D: -
size: -
V: TRBV6-6
J: TRBJ1-6
CDR3: CASRAQSSYNSPLHF
DNA: TGTGCCAGCAGGGCACAGAGCTCCTATAATTCACCCCTCCACTTT

D: -
size: -
V: TRBV7-2
J: TRBJ2-2
CDR3: CASTKPGAGELFF
DNA: TGTGCCAGCACCAAACCAGGGGCAGGGGAGCTGTTTTTT

D: -
size: -
V: TRBV7-3
J: TRBJ1-5
CDR3: CASSLGLGQPQHF
DNA: TGTGCCAGCAGCTTAGGATTAGGACAGCCCCAGCATTTT

D: TRBD1
size: -
V: TRBV29-1
J: TRBJ1-5
CDR3: CSVAVSAGTGDGQPQHF
DNA: TGCAGCGTTGCAGTATCCGCCGGGACAGGGGACGGTCAGCCCCAGCATTTT

D: -
size: -
V: TRBV15
J: TRBJ1-2
CDR3: CATSWDFYGYTF
DNA: TGTGCCACCAGCTGGGACTTCTATGGCTACACCTTC

D: -
size: -
V: TRBV18
J: TRBJ1-2
CDR3: CASSPPFASYTF
DNA: TGTGCCAGCTCACCCCCCTTTGCGAGCTACACCTTC

D: TRBD1
size: once
V: TRBV19
J: TRBJ2-5
CDR3: CASSIGGTGEQETQYF
DNA: TGTGCCAGTAGTATAGGGGGGACAGGCGAACAAGAGACCCAGTACTTC

D: TRBD1
size: -
V: TRBV6-1
J: TRBJ1-5
CDR3: CATMDRANSQPQHF
DNA: TGTGCCACCATGGACAGGGCGAATAGCCAGCCCCAGCATTTT

D: -
size: -
V: TRBV7-2
J: TRBJ1-1
CDR3: CASSLDVRSYTEAFF
DNA: TGTGCCAGCAGCTTGGATGTACGCAGTTACACTGAAGCTTTCTTT

D: -
size: -
V: TRBV6-1
J: TRBJ2-2
CDR3: CASSREAVGELFF
DNA: TGTGCCAGCAGTCGAGAGGCGGTCGGGGAGCTGTTTTTT

D: TRBD1
size: -
V: TRBV7-2
J: TRBJ1-5
CDR3: CASSLQGAGNQPQHF
DNA: TGTGCCAGCAGCTTACAGGGGGCAGGGAATCAGCCCCAGCATTTT

D: TRBD1
size: -
V: TRBV6-1
J: TRBJ1-2
CDR3: CASSESGAGGNRYGYTF
DNA: TGTGCCAGCAGTGAAAGCGGGGCAGGGGGTAATAGGTATGGCTACACCTTC

D: TRBD1
size: -
V: TRBV5-1
J: TRBJ1-1
CDR3: CASSFNRDRNTEAFF
DNA: TGCGCCAGCAGCTTTAACCGGGACAGGAACACTGAAGCTTTCTTT

D: -
size: -
V: TRBV7-3
J: TRBJ1-6
CDR3: CASSLRDNTISPSPLHF
DNA: TGTGCCAGCAGCCTCCGGGACAACACTATATCTCCCTCACCCCTCCACTTT

D: -
size: -
V: TRBV7-9
J: TRBJ2-2
CDR3: CASSQGDIATGELFF
DNA: TGTGCCAGCAGCCAAGGGGATATAGCAACCGGGGAGCTGTTTTTT

D: -
size: few
V: TRBV5-1
J: TRBJ1-1
CDR3: CASSFSQDTEAFF
DNA: TGCGCCAGCAGTTTCTCACAGGACACTGAAGCTTTCTTT

D: -
size: -
V: TRBV7-3
J: TRBJ2-5
CDR3: CASSLGLGETQYF
DNA: TGTGCCAGCAGCCTCGGATTAGGGGAGACCCAGTACTTC

D: TRBD2
size: -
V: TRBV4-2
J: TRBJ2-1
CDR3: CASSQWEAGRSNEQFF
DNA: TGTGCCAGCAGCCAATGGGAAGCGGGGAGGTCCAATGAGCAGTTCTTC

D: TRBD2
size: once
V: TRBV7-2
J: TRBJ2-7
CDR3: CASSRTAGVSYEQYF
DNA: TGTGCCAGCAGCCGAACGGCGGGGGTATCCTACGAGCAGTACTTC

D: -
size: -
V: TRBV7-3
J: TRBJ1-1
CDR3: CASSLEGRRTEAFF
DNA: TGTGCCAGCAGCTTAGAAGGGAGAAGGACTGAAGCTTTCTTT

D: -
size: few
V: TRBV6-5
J: TRBJ1-1
CDR3: CASSYFRGVEAFF
DNA: TGTGCCAGCAGTTACTTCAGGGGAGTTGAAGCTTTCTTT

D: -
size: -
V: TRBV19
J: TRBJ1-4
CDR3: CASSTASGSFDNEKLFF
DNA: TGTGCCAGTAGTACCGCCTCGGGCTCGTTTGATAATGAAAAACTGTTTTTT

D: -
size: -
V: TRBV5-5
J: TRBJ1-4
CDR3: CASSLSISAVELFF
DNA: TGTGCCAGCAGCTTGAGCATCTCGGCGGTGGAACTGTTTTTT

D: -
size: -
V: TRBV10-2
J: TRBJ1-5
CDR3: CASSDGQALNEPQHF
DNA: TGCGCCAGCAGTGATGGTCAAGCCCTTAATGAGCCCCAGCATTTT

D: TRBD2
size: -
V: TRBV30
J: TRBJ2-1
CDR3: CAWSTGLANHNEQFF
DNA: TGTGCCTGGAGTACGGGACTAGCGAATCACAATGAGCAGTTCTTC

D: TRBD1
size: -
V: TRBV5-6
J: TRBJ2-5
CDR3: CASSMTGVQETQYF
DNA: TGTGCCAGCAGCATGACAGGGGTGCAAGAGACCCAGTACTTC

D: -
size: -
V: TRBV5-4
J: TRBJ2-3
CDR3: CASSPWGKAADTQYF
DNA: TGTGCCAGCAGCCCTTGGGGTAAAGCGGCAGATACGCAGTATTTT

D: TRBD1
size: -
V: TRBV30
J: TRBJ1-1
CDR3: CAWLTGGFSNTEAFF
DNA: TGTGCCTGGCTAACAGGGGGTTTCTCGAACACTGAAGCTTTCTTT

D: -
size: -
V: TRBV6-5
J: TRBJ1-2
CDR3: CASTGLARGYGYTF
DNA: TGTGCCAGCACGGGCCTAGCGCGGGGCTATGGCTACACCTTC

D: -
size: -
V: TRBV19
J: TRBJ1-1
CDR3: CASSPSMATEAFF
DNA: TGTGCCAGTAGCCCAAGCATGGCGACTGAAGCTTTCTTT

D: -
size: -
V: TRBV12-5
J: TRBJ2-2
CDR3: CASGSRDQGELFF
DNA: TGTGCTAGTGGTTCTAGGGACCAAGGGGAGCTGTTTTTT

D: -
size: -
V: TRBV5-5
J: TRBJ1-2
CDR3: CASSLDPPDPYGYTF
DNA: TGTGCCAGCAGCTTGGACCCACCGGACCCTTATGGCTACACCTTC

D: TRBD1
size: -
V: TRBV4-3
J: TRBJ1-4
CDR3: CASSPNRGANEKLFF
DNA: TGCGCCAGCAGCCCTAACAGGGGAGCCAATGAAAAACTGTTTTTT

D: -
size: -
V: TRBV6-1
J: TRBJ2-2
CDR3: CASSETQGLTGELFF
DNA: TGTGCCAGCAGTGAAACGCAGGGGTTAACCGGGGAGCTGTTTTTT

D: -
size: few
V: TRBV6-1
J: TRBJ1-6
CDR3: CASSAGPYNSPLHF
DNA: TGTGCCAGCAGCGCCGGGCCCTATAATTCACCCCTCCACTTT

D: TRBD1
size: -
V: TRBV11-2
J: TRBJ2-1
CDR3: CASSSRDRAINEQFF
DNA: TGTGCCAGCAGCTCCCGGGACAGGGCGATCAATGAGCAGTTCTTC

D: TRBD1
size: -
V: TRBV7-7
J: TRBJ2-2
CDR3: CASSRGDRGTGELFF
DNA: TGTGCCAGCAGCCGAGGGGACAGGGGGACCGGGGAGCTGTTTTTT

D: -
size: once
V: TRBV6-4
J: TRBJ1-5
CDR3: CASSQQGGQPQHF
DNA: TGTGCCAGCTCTCAACAGGGCGGACAGCCCCAGCATTTT

D: -
size: -
V: TRBV11-1
J: TRBJ1-2
CDR3: CASSDSGNYGYTF
DNA: TGTGCCAGCAGCGATTCGGGAAATTATGGCTACACCTTC

D: -
size: -
V: TRBV9
J: TRBJ2-3
CDR3: CASSVTNTDTQYF
DNA: TGTGCCAGCAGCGTAACCAATACAGATACGCAGTATTTT

D: -
size: -
V: TRBV9
J: TRBJ2-3
CDR3: CASSARSVGTDTQYF
DNA: TGTGCCAGCAGCGCGAGATCGGTGGGAACAGATACGCAGTATTTT

D: TRBD2
size: -
V: TRBV9
J: TRBJ2-2
CDR3: CASSVGMGGGGVTGELFF
DNA: TGTGCCAGCAGCGTAGGCATGGGTGGCGGGGGGGTCACCGGGGAGCTGTTTTTT

D: -
size: few
V: TRBV5-1
J: TRBJ1-1
CDR3: CASSLSRPESKAFF
DNA: TGCGCCAGCAGCTTGAGCCGCCCGGAGTCAAAAGCTTTCTTT

D: TRBD1
size: -
V: TRBV5-4
J: TRBJ1-1
CDR3: CASSLGRTGRTWNTEAFF
DNA: TGTGCCAGCAGCTTGGGGAGGACAGGGAGGACATGGAACACTGAAGCTTTCTTT

D: TRBD2
size: once
V: TRBV11-2
J: TRBJ2-3
CDR3: CAFGRGGTDTQYF
DNA: TGTGCCTTTGGGCGGGGGGGCACAGATACGCAGTATTTT

D: -
size: -
V: TRBV6-5
J: TRBJ1-1
CDR3: CASKGPRNTEAFF
DNA: TGTGCCAGCAAGGGACCCAGGAACACTGAAGCTTTCTTT

D: -
size: -
V: TRBV11-2
J: TRBJ1-3
CDR3: CASSVLSGYSGNTIYF
DNA: TGTGCCAGCAGCGTACTCTCGGGGTACTCTGGAAACACCATATATTTT

D: TRBD1
size: -
V: TRBV5-4
J: TRBJ2-1
CDR3: CASSLAETGLNEQFF
DNA: TGTGCCAGCAGCTTGGCCGAGACAGGGTTGAATGAGCAGTTCTTC

D: -
size: -
V: TRBV9
J: TRBJ2-3
CDR3: CASSGAWADTQYF
DNA: TGTGCCAGCAGCGGGGCCTGGGCAGATACGCAGTATTTT